This TCR beta chain was observed in a study of blood T cell repertoires in COVID-19. Across the whole study: COVID-19 samples, acute and convalescent, were from the United States, Italy and Spain. The analysed material was cDNA or gDNA that came from T cells, B-cell-depleted T cells, or PBMCs.

All recovered Cohort 3 donors got two negative PCRs, got clearance, or saw symptom resolution. Germline V gene data show CDR1 as LGHNA and CDR2 as YSLEER. The CDR3 length is 16 residues. With 0 bases clipped from V and 2 bases from J, the junction kept 3 bases outside the gene matches. Assay: immunoSEQ multiplex PCR; the TCRdb copy retains only in-frame clones and omits some. The sample has 100,000 to 150,000 clones; 75% to 90% are singletons. The rearrangement uses TRBV4-3 and TRBJ2-3; 9 nucleotides line up with TRBD1. The source of this sequence is a woman between 45 and 60 years old who had recovered from COVID-19. The material sequenced was PBMCs or T cells enriched from blood (not recorded which). The CDR3 sequence is CASSQDRDRATDTQYF. The CDR3 nucleotides are TGCGCCAGCAGCCAAGATCGGGACAGGGCCACAGATACGCAGTATTTT.